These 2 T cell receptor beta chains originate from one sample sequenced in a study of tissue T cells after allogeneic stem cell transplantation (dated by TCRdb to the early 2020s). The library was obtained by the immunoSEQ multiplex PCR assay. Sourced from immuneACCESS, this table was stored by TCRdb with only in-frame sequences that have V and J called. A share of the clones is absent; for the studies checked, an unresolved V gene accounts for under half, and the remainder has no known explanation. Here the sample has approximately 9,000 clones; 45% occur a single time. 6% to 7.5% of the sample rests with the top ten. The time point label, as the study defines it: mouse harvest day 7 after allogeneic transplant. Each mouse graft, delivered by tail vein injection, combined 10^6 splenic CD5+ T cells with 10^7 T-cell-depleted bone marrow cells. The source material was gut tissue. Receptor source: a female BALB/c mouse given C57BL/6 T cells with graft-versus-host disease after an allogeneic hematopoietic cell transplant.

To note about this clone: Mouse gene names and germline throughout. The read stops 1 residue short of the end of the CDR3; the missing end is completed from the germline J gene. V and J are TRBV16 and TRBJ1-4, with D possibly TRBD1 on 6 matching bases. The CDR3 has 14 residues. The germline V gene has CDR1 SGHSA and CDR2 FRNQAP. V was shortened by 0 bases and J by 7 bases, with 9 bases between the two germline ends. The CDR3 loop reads CASSLEGASERLFF. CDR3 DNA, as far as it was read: TGTGCAAGCAGCTTAGAGGGGGCAAGCGAAAGATTATTT.

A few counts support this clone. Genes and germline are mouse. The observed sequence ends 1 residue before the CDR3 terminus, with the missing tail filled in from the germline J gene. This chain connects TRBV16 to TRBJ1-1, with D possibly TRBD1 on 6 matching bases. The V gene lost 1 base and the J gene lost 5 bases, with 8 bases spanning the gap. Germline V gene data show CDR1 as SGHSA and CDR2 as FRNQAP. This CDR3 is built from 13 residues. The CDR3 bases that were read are TGTGCAAGCAGCTTAGCGGGACATACAGAAGTCTTC. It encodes CASSLAGHTEVF. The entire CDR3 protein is CASSLAGHTEVFF.